These 3 T cell receptor beta chains were all obtained from the same sample, sequenced in a study of blood T cell repertoires in COVID-19. The assay was immunoSEQ multiplex PCR, and TCRdb's table has in-frame clones only and misses some. The sample records some 90,000 clones, 75% to 95% being singletons. The sequencing sample was made of peripheral blood. These receptor sequences come from a woman aged 45-60 years in a cohort sampled during active COVID-19.

The V and J genes are TRBV9 and TRBJ2-1; maybe TRBD2 (6 bases). The ends were cut back, 2 bases at V and 5 bases at J, with 11 bases in the middle. Germline assignment: CDR1 SGDLS and CDR2 YYNGEE. CDR3 length: 14 amino acids. CDR3 sequence: CASSVGSGNNEQFF. CDR3 bases: TGTGCCAGCAGCGTCGGGAGCGGAAACAATGAGCAGTTCTTC. Filled out from reference TRBV9 and TRBJ2-1, the complete variable domain reads DSGVTQTPKHLITATGQRVTLRCSPRSGDLSVYWYQQSLDQGLQFLIQYYNGEERAKGNILERFSAQQFPDLHSELNLSSLELGDSALYFCASSVGSGNNEQFFGPGTRLTVL.

The V gene is TRBV14, the J gene TRBJ2-3; D unclear. Germline CDR1 is SGHDN and CDR2 is FVKESK. V shed 4 bases and J shed 0 bases, with 11 bases lying between them. The CDR3 runs 15 residues. CDR3 loop: CASSLEETSTDTQYF. CDR3 DNA: TGTGCCAGCAGCCTTGAAGAAACTAGCACAGATACGCAGTATTTT.

The rearrangement links TRBV19 to TRBJ1-2; 9 bases are a match to TRBD1. Trimming took 6 bases from V and 5 from J; bases not matched to a gene: 7. The CDR3 has 14 amino acids. Germline-derived CDR1 and CDR2 are LNHDA and SQIVND (reference sequence). CDR3 DNA: TGTGCCAGTAGGGGACAGGGAAGAAGGTATGGCTACACCTTC. This translates into CASRGQGRRYGYTF. The full variable domain, with the rest looked up from reference TRBV19 and TRBJ1-2, is DGGITQSPKYLFRKEGQNVTLSCEQNLNHDAMYWYRQDPGQGLRLIYYSQIVNDFQKGDIAEGYSVSREKKESFPLTVTSAQKNPTAFYLCASRGQGRRYGYTFGSGTRLTVV.